This T cell receptor beta chain is drawn from a study of cytomegalovirus exposure and HLA in healthy donors (dated by TCRdb to about 2017). Turning to the overall study: In an earlier analysis of fewer than 750 of the donors, 276 Gb of sequence data and roughly 100 million unique TCR beta sequences from 150 million to 200 million T cells were reported. Every repertoire in the discovery cohort had been generated on one and the same sequencing platform. Among the approximately 400 genotyped donors, roughly 80% belonged to the genetic ancestry cluster associated with self-reported Caucasian donors. Typing coverage differed by locus: A, B, C, DRB1 and DQB1 were typed in roughly 620-630 donors, DQA1 in 522, DPA1 in approximately 600, and DPB1 in just under 490. An early release covering roughly 640 HLA-typed donors comprised approximately 290 gigabases of sequencing data and tens of millions of unique TCR sequences. An earlier analysis of approximately 640 of the donors applied high-throughput TCR beta sequencing to assess whether each TCR beta V gene segment acted as functional or pseudogenic. The study was designed to test whether signatures of past pathogen exposure could be identified by cataloging public T cell receptors. Because of strong linkage in the cohort, roughly five DR-DQ haplotypes were treated as single units for association and clustering. In addition to the first cohort of hundreds of subjects, a separate validation cohort of 120 different subjects was used. Genome-wide SNP genotypes for about 65% of the 666 donors were used in a later genetic analysis, which treated that subset as a discovery cohort. Among around 400 genotyped donors of the cohort, an average of roughly 230,000 unique TCR beta nucleotide sequences was sequenced per donor, of which approximately 19% were non-productive. The T cell repertoires of around 670 subjects were profiled by immunosequencing and related to cytomegalovirus serostatus. Class I and class II HLA loci were covered by the typing at four-digit resolution. High-throughput TCR immunosequencing, statistical association of individual TCRs with disease status, and machine learning were combined to predict cytomegalovirus infection status. Donor age, sex, ethnicity and CMV serostatus were compiled alongside the repertoire data. To study patterns of TCR occurrence, a later analysis re-analyzed previously published TCR beta repertoires from 500 to 850 donors and added high-resolution HLA genotyping. Rather than drawing on any new phenotypic data, the later analysis identified candidate immune exposures from TCR beta sequences and the way those sequences occurred across donors. General conclusions and limits of the study: Because counts were too low, roughly 18 rarely observed V segments, including chromosome 9 orphons, were left out of the earlier analysis of approximately 580 of the donors. At a false discovery rate of 0.05, a later analysis linked 15,000 to 20,000 TCR beta sequences to specific HLA alleles. Sequencing depth was assumed to be roughly uniform across donors in the presence/absence analyses, though that assumption may not hold. When HLA alleles, especially DR and DQ, strongly co-occurred, TCR associations were difficult to assign to individual alleles. CMV serostatus was the only immune exposure information available for the cohort. Several of the top co-occurrence clusters appeared to be linked to parvovirus B19, influenza, CMV and Epstein-Barr virus, according to a later analysis. According to a later analysis, most CMV-associated TCR beta chains appeared to be HLA-restricted, and the HLA associations seemed to be driven largely by CMV exposure. Compared with equally common non-associated chains, HLA-associated TCR beta chains in a later analysis were more clonally expanded and had lower generation probabilities. The authors suggested that the approach could potentially be generalized to other disease states and immunological phenotypes. A few of the identified cytomegalovirus-associated TCR beta chains were confirmed in vitro to be specific for cytomegalovirus antigens. The study listed 150 to 200 TCR beta chains as associated with cytomegalovirus. HLA typing was unavailable for some donors at each locus, so association tests used only the typed subset. Linkage disequilibrium might explain the correlated functional status among segregating V segments, but an unknown experimental factor could not be ruled out. In both the original and validation cohorts, the classifier was reported to diagnose cytomegalovirus status with high specificity and sensitivity. Some IMGT-functional V segments, including TRBV6-2 and TRBV6-3, could not be told apart with the 87-base-pair reads, so those segments were excluded. In a later analysis, the rate of TCR association differed among HLA loci, with DRB1 alleles having the most associated TCRs and HLA-C alleles having the fewest. In this cohort, only TCR beta chains were sequenced, and detectable features were limited by the absence of alpha or paired-chain data. Across donors, most TCR sequences were observed very rarely, whereas some public TCRs were present in many individuals. V-gene and J-gene trimming of TCR beta chains was associated with a missense DCLRE1C variant in a later genetic analysis, and the association was replicated in an independent cohort. A further reported finding was that TCR beta sequences accurately predicted the HLA-A and HLA-B alleles for most subjects in the first cohort. In an earlier analysis of some 500 of the donors, most TCR beta V segments appeared in productive rearrangements about 87% or about 30% of the time, broadly matching IMGT annotations. A cluster of highly shared sequence variants was judged likely to represent a technical artifact of the sequencing pipeline. According to a later genetic analysis, donors in an Asian-associated ancestry cluster had fewer N-insertions in productive TCRs than the roughly 700-donor mean.

In total, just over 650 healthy bone marrow donors made up the cohort. At the time of sampling, every cohort member was nominally healthy, though immune exposures that went unrecorded were likely present. The donor was CMV seropositive and was included in the group of 250 to 350 seropositive cohort members. A peripheral blood sample was collected from each donor, and TCR beta sequencing was performed on peripheral blood mononuclear cells. Genomic DNA was extracted from the blood cell samples with the Qiagen DNeasy Blood Extraction Kit. The CDR3, from cysteine to phenylalanine, totals 13 residues. Of the read, only the CDR3 DNA is kept; its 39 bases are in frame from base 1. Via the germline V gene, CDR1 is KGHSH and CDR2 LQKENI. V and J are truncated by 2 bases and 5 bases respectively, leaving an intervening sequence of 9 bases. Libraries were built with the immunoSEQ multiplex PCR assay. For the multiplex PCR, a mixture combining 60 forward primers for TCR Vbeta segments and 13 reverse primers for TCR Jbeta segments was used. The CDR3 region of rearranged TCR beta genes was amplified from genomic DNA by a multiplex PCR assay. Amplified TCR beta libraries were sequenced as 87-base-pair reads on the Illumina HiSeq System. On the authors' methods: A later analysis tallied about 77 million unique TCR beta chains across the approximately 670 repertoires, and some 10 million of those chains were shared by two or more donors. Raw reads were error-corrected and collapsed into unique sequences by a nearest-neighbor algorithm in which closely related sequences were merged to remove PCR and sequencing errors. CDR3 sequences were aligned to IMGT reference sequences to assign V, D and J gene segments. Each retained sequence needed at least a six-nucleotide match to both a V gene segment and a J gene segment. A rearrangement was called productive if the CDR3 had no stop codons and remained in frame with V and J, and every other rearrangement was called non-productive. CDR3 was defined according to IMGT convention as the region running from the second conserved V-encoded cysteine to the conserved J-encoded phenylalanine. The earlier analysis of some 580 of the donors excluded any sequence lacking an unambiguous match to a single V gene segment. In an earlier analysis of 450 to 700 of the donors, V segments were called functional above 56.7% productive rearrangements and were called segregating when the between-donor standard deviation exceeded 5%. To diagnose cytomegalovirus status from the catalog of TCR beta chain sequences, a statistical classification framework was built. A later analysis assigned V and J genes by comparing TCR nucleotide sequences with IMGT/GENE-DB human TR gene sequences. The TCRdist pipeline was used in a later analysis to assign CDR3 sequences and most-parsimonious VDJ recombination scenarios. In a later analysis, each TCR beta chain was defined by its CDR3 amino acid sequence together with its V-gene family, and reads lacking a unique V-gene family were excluded. To address suspected cross-contamination and a sequencing artifact, a later analysis removed roughly 580 highly shared, low-generation-probability nucleotide sequences. For each public chain, a later analysis derived a clonal expansion index from normalized ranks of inferred template counts within each repertoire. In a later analysis, generation probabilities were computed with a VDJ recombination model fitted to out-of-frame rearrangements, and the resulting probabilities were checked against IGoR. In a later analysis, TCR-TCR, TCR-HLA and TCR-CMV co-occurrence was scored with hypergeometric tests, and a repertoire-size bias correction was applied to TCR pairs. To estimate false discovery rates, a later analysis permuted the HLA or CMV assignments 20 times. In a later analysis, co-occurring TCRs were grouped using DBSCAN, and TCRdist sequence similarity was added for clustering within HLA-allele-positive subsets. Repertoires with fewer than 30,000 or more than 120,000 public chains were left out of co-occurrence clustering, as were five repertoires with anomalous nucleotide sharing. TCRdb took this table from immuneACCESS and kept in-frame rearrangements with V and J called. Such tables lack part of the clones; where checked against another copy, unresolved V genes explain under half of the gap, and the rest is unexplained. D and trimming were read from the DNA, whereas the V and J calls and clone size are those reported in that table. Across this sample there are around 100,000 clones, with 75% to 80% seen only once. Approximately 5% of the sample rests with the top ten.

Details on this clone: No antigen is known for it. Per-nucleotide qualities are absent, and no much larger clonotype sits a single base away.

The source material was PBMCs. The sequence joins TRBV18 to TRBJ1-2, with a weak D call of TRBD1 (6 bases match). This receptor was identified in a man aged 55 to 70 in good health and CMV-seropositive. The CDR3 region: CASSPVGAYGYTF. In nucleotides, the sequence is TGTGCCAGCTCACCAGTGGGGGCGTATGGCTACACCTTC.